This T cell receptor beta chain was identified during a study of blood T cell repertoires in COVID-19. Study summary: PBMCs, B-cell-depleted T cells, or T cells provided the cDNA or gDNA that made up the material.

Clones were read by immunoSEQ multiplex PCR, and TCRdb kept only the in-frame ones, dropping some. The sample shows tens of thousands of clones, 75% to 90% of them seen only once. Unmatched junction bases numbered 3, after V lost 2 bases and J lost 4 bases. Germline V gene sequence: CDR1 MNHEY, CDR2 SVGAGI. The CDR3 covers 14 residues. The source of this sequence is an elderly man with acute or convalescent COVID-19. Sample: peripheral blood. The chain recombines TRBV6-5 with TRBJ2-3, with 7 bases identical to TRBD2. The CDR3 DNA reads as TGTGCCAGCAGTTACCTCACTAGCGCAGATACGCAGTATTTT. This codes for CASSYLTSADTQYF.